Reported below is one T cell receptor (beta chain). This clone was picked up many times. This receptor's antigen is unknown. No base quality information exists; no much larger clone differs at one position. Taken from the germline V gene, the CDR1 and CDR2 loops are LGHNA and YNFKEQ. Reading from cysteine to phenylalanine, the CDR3 counts 14 amino acids. The only DNA kept is the CDR3, 42 bases in frame from the first base. At the junction V is shortened by 4 bases and J by 5 bases; bases outside the gene matches: 3. The entry originates in a study of T cells after posttransplantation cyclophosphamide (TCRdb year 2016). With regard to the full study: Using TRB sequencing, the study followed how the T cell repertoire reconstituted after myeloablative bone marrow transplantation in which posttransplantation cyclophosphamide served as GVHD prophylaxis. Samples from under 40 PTCy-treated patients, along with samples from some 16 of their related bone marrow donors, underwent antigen receptor sequencing. Blood from all 35 or so PTCy patients who had 1-year posttransplant specimens underwent TRB sequencing. In 3 patients, up to roughly 3 additional blood samples taken between 2 and 5.2 years after transplant also underwent TRB sequencing, as did pretransplant blood from several patients. Because TRA and TRB clonality correlated tightly in several samples, later TCR analyses were limited to TRB. Public TRB sequences were queried against a database of over 3,500 sequences associated with responses to pathogens, tumor antigens, self-antigens and alloantigens.

Genomic DNA was used for TRB sequencing, which was performed with the immunoSEQ assay at survey resolution or with the hsTCRB kit. The authors' pipeline ran thus. The immunoSEQ software handled initial read processing, and the LymphoSeq R package was used for repertoire analyses. Clonality was computed as 1 minus normalized Shannon entropy, and a Gini coefficient was also calculated for each TRB dataset. Phenotypes of unsorted samples were inferred by mapping TRB sequences from sorted subsets of the recipient or donor onto unsorted samples of the same recipient. The table comes from immuneACCESS by way of TCRdb, which keeps in-frame sequences with V and J called. Part of the clones is missing from these tables; in studies checked, under half for an unresolved V gene and the rest for unknown reasons. That table furnishes V, J and clone size, whereas the DNA furnished D and trimming. The sample has tens of thousands of clones on record, with no singletons. In total, the top ten clones hold over 2% of the sample.

Summary of the overall study and its limitations: Donor-recipient similarity was low at 1-2 months but increased during the first year, and donor CD8+ memory clones often dominated later blood repertoires. The TRB repertoires of T cells infiltrating skin or the GI tract showed only limited overlap with the TRB repertoires found in blood. Across under 50 patients, recipient CMV seropositivity and CMV reactivation were highly associated with TRB clonality; PTCy diversity was similar to CNI/methotrexate controls.

Peripheral blood samples were provided by related bone marrow donors on the day of marrow donation. Peripheral blood and bone marrow mononuclear cells were isolated by Ficoll-Hypaque density centrifugation and were cryopreserved. The sample taken for sequencing was PBMCs. The rearranged chain carries TRBV4-2 and TRBJ2-1, with TRBD1 identical over 9 junction bases. This TCR was recovered from a middle-aged man in good health, CMV-negative, and a related stem cell transplant donor. The CDR3 reads CASSPRTGDNEQFF. The nucleotide sequence is TGTGCCAGCAGCCCCCGGACAGGGGACAATGAGCAGTTCTTC.